Following are 5 T cell receptor beta chains from one sample sequenced in a study of T cells in Graves' hyperthyroidism and ophthalmopathy. Amplification yielded TCR beta CDR3 regions, with RNA transcripts as the source. A set of HTBI primers served as the primers for a first-round RT-PCR of the TCR CDR3. TCRdb reprocessed the multiplex PCR reads with MiXCR, giving one entry per CDR3 protein. The sample shows nearly 600,000 distinct CDR3 sequences, about 14% of them seen only once. The sequenced material came from blood. These receptors were collected from a woman aged 25 to 39 with Graves' hyperthyroidism that later progressed to Graves' ophthalmopathy.

This clonotype was seen many times. The chain uses TRBV20-1 and TRBJ1-1; D remains ambiguous. Germline values: CDR1 DFQATT, CDR2 SNEGSKA (reference sequence). The V and J ends lost 3 bases and 1 base respectively, with 9 bases between them. This CDR3 is built from 13 residues. This CDR3 reads CSASWMENTEAFF. In nucleotides, the CDR3 is TGCAGTGCTAGCTGGATGGAGAACACTGAAGCTTTCTTT.

This clonotype appeared a few times. This chain joins TRBV3-1 and TRBJ1-5, with 9 bases that match TRBD1. J lost 4 bases, V lost 5 bases, and 6 bases had no gene match. The CDR3 totals 15 residues. Germline V CDR1 and CDR2: LGHDT, YNNKEL (reference sequence). CDR3: CASSSIGTGNQPQHF. The CDR3 coding sequence is TGTGCCAGCAGCTCAATCGGGACAGGGAATCAGCCCCAGCATTTT.

The chain employs TRBV27 and TRBJ1-1; the D is unclear. Trimming left V 2 bases short and J 4 bases short, with 14 bases between. Germline V CDR1 and CDR2: MNHEY, SMNVEV (reference sequence). This CDR3 has 15 residues. DNA for the CDR3: TGTGCCAGCAGTTTAAAGGGTCTAGTGAGCACTGAAGCTTTCTTT. Translated: CASSLKGLVSTEAFF.

This clonotype has more than one count but fewer than ten. J is TRBJ2-2 and V is TRBV28, with 8 bases aligning to TRBD2. Germline V gene sequence: CDR1 MDHEN, CDR2 SYDVKM. This CDR3 is built from 13 residues. V lost 8 bases and J lost 8; bases outside the gene matches: 7. The CDR3 sequence: CASGLADKGELFF. DNA of the CDR3: TGTGCCAGCGGACTAGCCGATAAGGGGGAGCTGTTTTTT.

This sequence joins TRBV7-3 and TRBJ2-3; the D call may be TRBD1 or TRBD2 (5 bases each). Trimming pared 3 bases from V and 3 bases from J, leaving 10 bases between. The CDR3 has 14 residues. Germline values: CDR1 SGHTA, CDR2 FQGTGA. The CDR3 DNA reads TGTGCCAGCAGCTTCGGGGCCGGGACAGATACGCAGTATTTT. Translating it yields CASSFGAGTDTQYF.